This T cell receptor beta chain originates from a study of cytomegalovirus exposure and HLA in healthy donors. About the research overall: The approximately 700 first-cohort repertoires shared a platform with the roughly 110 validation repertoires, as reported in a later analysis.

The repertoire was sequenced with immunoSEQ multiplex PCR; TCRdb's copy has only in-frame clones and lacks some. Among around 400,000 clones listed, 75% to 90% were seen once. Separate from the roughly 700-subject first cohort, the 120-subject validation cohort was the one that the donors belonged to. Trimming removed 4 bases from V and 7 bases from J, with 20 bases in between. CDR3 length: 15 amino acids. The germline gives CDR1 MNHNS, CDR2 SASEGT. About this clone: The antigen remains unidentified.

Notes on the study in general: Subsequent analysis found a tendency for first-cohort TCR clusters to co-occur within the 100 to 150 validation repertoires. Cytomegalovirus association was listed for around 180 TCR beta chains.

This receptor was obtained from a woman aged 18-29 years in good health and CMV-seronegative. Sequencing used PBMCs. This chain links TRBV6-1 with TRBJ2-7, with D possibly TRBD2 on 6 matching bases. The CDR3 DNA reads as TGTGCCAGCAGTGGACCGGGATCGGCCGGAGGGGAGCAGTACTTC. It encodes CASSGPGSAGGEQYF.